The sequence of this T cell receptor beta chain was determined in a study of T cells after yellow fever vaccination. Making TCR cDNA involved 5'RACE template switching, which added UMIs and a universal primer site. TCRdb used MiXCR to reprocess the 5' RACE reads, holding one entry per CDR3 protein. Of about 580,000 distinct CDR3 sequences listed, around 16% are singletons. General study points: Most clones from primary vaccination resurfaced after the booster (96% CD4, 88% CD8).

Germline V lookup: CDR1 SGHTA, CDR2 FQGNSA. The length of the CDR3 is 11 residues. V was pared by 5 bases and J by 3 bases, with 1 base between. This clonotype was detected ten times or more. Its antigen is still unknown. The specimen was PBMCs, collected 5 days after the first yellow fever vaccination. This sequence originates from a man between 18 and 29 years old who received the YFV17D yellow fever vaccine. The V gene is TRBV7-2, the J gene TRBJ1-4; D is unresolved. Here the CDR3 DNA reads TGTGCCAGCAGCCCTAATGAAAAACTGTTTTTT. Translated, it gives CASSPNEKLFF.